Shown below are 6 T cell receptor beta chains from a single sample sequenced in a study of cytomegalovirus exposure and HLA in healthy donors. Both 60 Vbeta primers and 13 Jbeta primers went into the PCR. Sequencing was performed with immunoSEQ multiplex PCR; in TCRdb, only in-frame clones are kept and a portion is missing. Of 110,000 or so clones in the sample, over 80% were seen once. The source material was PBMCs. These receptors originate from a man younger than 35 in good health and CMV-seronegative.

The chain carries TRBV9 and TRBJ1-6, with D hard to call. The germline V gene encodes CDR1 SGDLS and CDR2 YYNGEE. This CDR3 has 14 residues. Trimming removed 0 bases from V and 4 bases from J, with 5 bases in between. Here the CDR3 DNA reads TGTGCCAGCAGCGTAGAACAGTATAATTCACCCCTCCACTTT. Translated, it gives CASSVEQYNSPLHF. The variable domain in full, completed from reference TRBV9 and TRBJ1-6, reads DSGVTQTPKHLITATGQRVTLRCSPRSGDLSVYWYQQSLDQGLQFLIQYYNGEERAKGNILERFSAQQFPDLHSELNLSSLELGDSALYFCASSVEQYNSPLHFGNGTRLTVT.

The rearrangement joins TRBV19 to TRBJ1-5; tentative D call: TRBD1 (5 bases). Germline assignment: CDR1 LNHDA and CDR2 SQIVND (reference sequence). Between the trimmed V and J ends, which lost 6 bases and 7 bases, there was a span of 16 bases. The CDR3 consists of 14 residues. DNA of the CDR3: TGTGCCAGTAGGGACTTGTGGGGGGACCAGCCCCAGCATTTT. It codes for CASRDLWGDQPQHF.

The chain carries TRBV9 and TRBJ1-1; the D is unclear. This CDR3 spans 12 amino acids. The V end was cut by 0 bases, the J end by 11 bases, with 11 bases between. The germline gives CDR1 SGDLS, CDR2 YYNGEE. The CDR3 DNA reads TGTGCCAGCAGCGTAGGATCGGAGGTGGCTTTCTTT. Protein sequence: CASSVGSEVAFF.

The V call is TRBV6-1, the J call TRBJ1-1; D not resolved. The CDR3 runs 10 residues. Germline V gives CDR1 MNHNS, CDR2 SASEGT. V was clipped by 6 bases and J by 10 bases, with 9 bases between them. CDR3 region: CASRQRGAFF. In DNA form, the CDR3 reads TGTGCCAGCAGGCAGCGGGGAGCTTTCTTT.

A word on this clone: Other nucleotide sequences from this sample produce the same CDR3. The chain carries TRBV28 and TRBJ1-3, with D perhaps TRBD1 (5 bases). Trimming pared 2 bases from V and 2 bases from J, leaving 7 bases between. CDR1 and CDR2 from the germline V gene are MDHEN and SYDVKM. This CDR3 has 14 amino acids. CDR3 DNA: TGTGCCAGCAGTTTAACGGGGGCTGGAAACACCATATATTTT. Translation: CASSLTGAGNTIYF. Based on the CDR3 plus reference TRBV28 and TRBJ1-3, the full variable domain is DVKVTQSSRYLVKRTGEKVFLECVQDMDHENMFWYRQDPGLGLRLIYFSYDVKMKEKGDIPEGYSVSREKKERFSLILESASTNQTSMYLCASSLTGAGNTIYFGEGSWLTVV.

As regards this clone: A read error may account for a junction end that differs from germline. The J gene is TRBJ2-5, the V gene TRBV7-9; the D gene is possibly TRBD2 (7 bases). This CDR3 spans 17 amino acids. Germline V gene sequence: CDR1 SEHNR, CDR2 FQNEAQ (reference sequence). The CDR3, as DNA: TGTTCCAGCAGCTTAAGGGGGGGATTGGGCACCCAAGAGACCCAGTACTTC. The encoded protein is CSSSLRGGLGTQETQYF.